The present T cell receptor beta chain was sequenced within a study of long-term antiretroviral therapy in people with HIV. General study points: Information on adherence, resistance and therapy changes was unavailable. Clonal populations expanded prior to ART predominated within the repertoire at all time points.

There was at least one pre-ART PBMC sample for each donor, plus at least two post-ART PBMC samples. Treated in the United States were all of the participants with HIV. This CDR3 region has 15 residues. V was clipped by 7 bases and J by 0 bases, with 13 bases between them. CDR1 and CDR2 (germline): LNHNV, YYDKDF (reference sequence). Researchers report immunoSEQ v3.0 was run at survey level. The table came from immunoSEQ multiplex PCR; TCRdb's copy has only in-frame clones and leaves some out. The sample has fewer than 25,000 clones; 90% to 95% are singletons. About this clone itself: Its antigen is currently unknown.

Sample: unsorted PBMCs, taken about 5 years after starting antiretroviral therapy. The rearrangement uses TRBV15 and TRBJ1-3; weak D call: TRBD1 (6 bases). This clonotype was sampled from a woman in her fifties or sixties with HIV. The CDR3, as DNA: TGTGCCACCACATTGACAGGCTTCTCTGGAAACACCATATATTTT. Amino acid sequence: CATTLTGFSGNTIYF.